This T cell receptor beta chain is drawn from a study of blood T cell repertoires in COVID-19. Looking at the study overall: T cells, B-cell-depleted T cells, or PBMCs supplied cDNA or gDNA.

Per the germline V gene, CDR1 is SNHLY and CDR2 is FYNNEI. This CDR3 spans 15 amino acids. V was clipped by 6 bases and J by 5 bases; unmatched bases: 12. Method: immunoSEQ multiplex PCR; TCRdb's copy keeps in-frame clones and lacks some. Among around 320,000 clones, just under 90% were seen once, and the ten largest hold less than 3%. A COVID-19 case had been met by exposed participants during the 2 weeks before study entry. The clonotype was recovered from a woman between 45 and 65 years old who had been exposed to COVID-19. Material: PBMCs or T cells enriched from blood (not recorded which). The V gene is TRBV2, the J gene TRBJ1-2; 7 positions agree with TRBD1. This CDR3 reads CASRFLSGTDYGYTF. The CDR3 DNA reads TGTGCCAGCAGATTCCTGTCCGGGACAGATTATGGCTACACCTTC.